The source of this T cell receptor beta chain is a study of blood T cell repertoires in COVID-19. Whole-study context: Nucleic acid was either cDNA or gDNA, and it came from T cells, B-cell-depleted T cells, or PBMCs.

Produced via immunoSEQ multiplex PCR; TCRdb's table is partial and in-frame only. The repertoire holds some 40,000 clones, with approximately 90% as singletons. Germline V gives CDR1 ENHRY, CDR2 SYGVKD. Trimming pared 11 bases from V and 9 bases from J, leaving 17 bases between. The CDR3 is made up of 12 amino acids. The chain uses TRBV10-3 and TRBJ2-1; maybe TRBD2 (5 bases). Sequenced sample: peripheral blood. The TCR was taken from a man between 70 and 80 years old with acute or convalescent COVID-19. CDR3 in DNA: TGTGCCGTAAACCGGGGAAACGGTGAGCAGTTCTTC. The encoded protein is CAVNRGNGEQFF.